The entry below gives a single T cell receptor beta chain sequence along with its context. The data were produced by immunoSEQ multiplex PCR, yet TCRdb's version contains in-frame clones alone and is incomplete. Of over 2 million clones in the sample, 95% were seen once. These data are taken from a study of shared clonotypes between healthy human individuals. Study-level background: Donors were a couple of women and three men aged 18 to 49. Each donor's CD8 memory used one plate, CD8 naive two, each CD4 subset three.

The V end was cut by 4 bases, the J end by 0 bases, with 14 bases between. Germline loops: CDR1 SGHDT, CDR2 YYEEEE. The CDR3 is 15 amino acids. This receptor was taken from a man in his late teens or twenties in good health. The V call is TRBV5-6, the J call TRBJ2-7; D might be TRBD1 (5 bases). Sequencing was done on a sample of naive CD4+ T cells sorted from blood. Subset specified: CD45RA+ positively selected. The DNA for the CDR3 is TGTGCCAGCAGCCGCCAGGGCTCCCCCTCCTACGAGCAGTACTTC. It codes for CASSRQGSPSYEQYF. The entire variable domain, with the rest obtained from reference TRBV5-6 and TRBJ2-7, is as follows: DAGVTQSPTHLIKTRGQQVTLRCSPKSGHDTVSWYQQALGQGPQFIFQYYEEEERQRGNFPDRFSGHQFPNYSSELNVNALLLGDSALYLCASSRQGSPSYEQYFGPGTRLTVT.